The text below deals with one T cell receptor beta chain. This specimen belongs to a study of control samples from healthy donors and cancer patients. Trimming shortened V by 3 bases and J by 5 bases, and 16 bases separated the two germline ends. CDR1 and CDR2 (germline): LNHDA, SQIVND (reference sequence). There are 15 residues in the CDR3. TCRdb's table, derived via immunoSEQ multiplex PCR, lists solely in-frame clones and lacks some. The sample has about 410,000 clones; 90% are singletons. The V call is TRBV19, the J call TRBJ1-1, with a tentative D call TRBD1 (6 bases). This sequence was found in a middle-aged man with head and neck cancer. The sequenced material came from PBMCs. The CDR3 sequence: CASSIWGARETEAFF. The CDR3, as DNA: TGTGCCAGTAGTATTTGGGGGGCGAGGGAGACTGAAGCTTTCTTT.